The entry below gives a single TCR beta chain sequence along with its context. Its antigen is unknown. Base qualities are not at hand, and no much larger clone is one base apart. This record belongs to a study of shared clonotypes between healthy human individuals (dated by TCRdb to the early 2020s). For the wider study: Three men and a couple of women, aged 18 to 49 years, made up the cohort. For each donor, three plates each were used for CD4 naive and CD4 memory, two plates were used for CD8 naive, and one plate was used for CD8 memory. To estimate repertoire size and how much clonotypes are shared between individuals, the study performed deep sequencing of blood TCR repertoires from about 5 healthy adults. To increase sequencing depth and limit assay-specific biases, different laboratories used diverse techniques to prepare libraries and sequence TCR repertoires. Per donor, leukapheresis produced somewhere between about 0.8 and 9 billion PBMCs. The research as a whole found: Naive subsets generally had larger estimated clonotype richness than memory subsets did. The genetic and exposure-history diversity represented was limited by the small number of donors. Pairwise subsampling indicated that sequencing depth was expected to affect the degree of clonotype sharing among donors. About 4.5% of naive CD4, roughly 3.5% of naive CD8, 2.3% of memory CD4, and about 0.4% of memory CD8 clonotypes were shared across several donors. Only blood was sampled, and tissue TCR repertoires likely differ from those in blood. Even with the large sequencing depth, rarefaction of the sorted-subset datasets indicated that sequencing was incomplete. Clonotypes shared by all four sorted-subset donors showed higher generation probabilities than non-shared clonotypes.

Donors were healthy HIV-negative adults with no recently reported acute infections or vaccinations. All donors were Caucasian adults living in Nashville, Tennessee, USA. CD4+ T cells were enriched by magnetic negative selection, after which naive cells were positively selected on CD45RA and the negative fraction was taken as the memory subset. Blood was collected by leukapheresis, and PBMCs were isolated by Ficoll-Histopaque density gradient centrifugation and then cryopreserved in liquid nitrogen vapor phase. Purity and quantity of every magnetically sorted T cell population were checked by analytical flow cytometry. Genomic DNA was isolated from each sorted fraction and quantified by UV absorbance on a Nanodrop 2000c. TCR CDR3 regions were amplified from genomic DNA by multiplex PCR using the deep immunoSEQ assay. For each cell subset, the extracted genomic DNA was distributed evenly across all wells of several immunoSEQ 96-well plates, and each plate served as one replicate. For sorted subsets, around 200 ng genomic DNA, equal to 30,000 to 35,000 T cell genomes, was loaded into each replicate PCR. Purified libraries were measured with a Qubit 3.0 fluorometer, size-checked on a Bioanalyzer 2100, and measured again with the KAPA Library Quantification kit. Every immunoSEQ 96-well plate was sequenced on a separate single-read 150-cycle Illumina NextSeq 550 flow cell. As for the authors' bioinformatics: Because the immunoSEQ output included only junctional sequences and no quality scores, the filtering could not be the same as the filtering used for full-length reads. Sequences were annotated with PyIR, a Python wrapper for IgBLAST v1.9, and V/J genes and CDR3 were assigned using IMGT germline references. Reads with weak V/J assignments (E-value above 1e-6), missing CDR3, stop codons, out-of-frame junctions, or ambiguous translated residues were removed. A V3J clonotype was defined by an identical inferred V gene, J gene, and CDR3 amino acid sequence. To compute the percentage overlap between repertoires, the number of shared unique clonotypes was divided by the size of the smaller repertoire. Three approaches were used to assess repertoire richness: RTK rarefaction, the Chao1 estimator, and Recon v2.1 estimates of unobserved clonotypes. Generation probabilities were computed with OLGA for all TCRbeta clonotypes obtained by the gDNA method from several donors. TCRdb re-hosts the immuneACCESS table, in-frame sequences only. Its copies lack some clones; in the studies checked, an unresolved V gene accounts for under half of them, and the cause for the rest is not known. The DNA was the basis for D and trimming; V, J and clone size are from that table. The sample records fewer than 1.8 million clones, 98% of which are singletons. The leading ten clones occupy roughly 0.35% of the sample.

The CDR3 runs 17 amino acids, cysteine and phenylalanine included. The kept DNA is CDR3 alone, 51 bases in frame from the first base. The germline V gene provides CDR1 SGHRS and CDR2 YFSETQ. V is trimmed back by 4 bases and J by 2 bases, and the junction contains 8 bases that no gene match accounts for. The chain is encoded by TRBV5-1 joined to TRBJ2-6, and 8 junctional nucleotides match TRBD1. The sample taken for sequencing was naive CD4+ T cells sorted from blood. The sample's cell subset or site, from its label and the paper: CD45RA+ positively selected. The sequence was obtained from a man aged 25-40 years in good health. In nucleotide form, the sequence is TGCGCCAGCAGCGTTAGACGGACAGGGCCTGGGGCCAACGTCCTGACTTTC. Translated, it reads CASSVRRTGPGANVLTF.